The source of this TCR beta chain is a study of shared clonotypes between healthy human individuals. Findings and caveats of the study: The genetic and exposure-history diversity represented was limited by few donors.

This CDR3 has 14 residues. Trimming took off 4 bases at V and 4 bases at J, with 15 bases between the two ends. CDR1 and CDR2 from the germline V gene are SGHDT and YYEEEE. The assay was immunoSEQ multiplex PCR, and TCRdb's table has in-frame clones only and misses some. The table lists 900,000 to 1,200,000 clones, around three quarters of them singletons. A note on this clone: No antigen is known for it.

The J gene is TRBJ2-7, the V gene TRBV5-6; D gene ambiguous. The sample taken for sequencing was memory CD4+ T cells from PBMCs. The sample's subset: CD45RA-negative fraction. The source of this sequence is a man younger than 30 in good health. Some clones in this sample may be carry-over from other donors' samples. DNA of the CDR3: TGTGCCAGCAGCCCCCGACTGGGGAATTACGAGCAGTACTTC. It codes for CASSPRLGNYEQYF.